This passage covers 3 T cell receptor beta chains from one sample sequenced in a study of blood T cell repertoires in COVID-19. Profiled with immunoSEQ multiplex PCR; TCRdb holds only in-frame clones, not every one. The repertoire holds around 150,000 clones, with about nine tenths as singletons. Specimen: peripheral blood. All receptors come from a woman aged 55-69 years who had recovered from COVID-19.

The chain couples TRBV30 to TRBJ2-5; the match to TRBD2 covers 7 bases. Losses at the gene ends were 2 bases for V and 6 bases for J; bases not matched to a gene: 15. The CDR3 length is 16 residues. Germline V gives CDR1 GTSNPN, CDR2 SVGIG (reference sequence). DNA of the CDR3: TGTGCCTGGAGTCTACGGGGTTTATCGGGGGGAAAGACCCAGTACTTC. This gives the protein CAWSLRGLSGGKTQYF.

The CDR3 is CASRVTSDGELFF. The CDR3 DNA sequence: TGTGCCAGCAGGGTGACTAGCGACGGGGAGCTGTTTTTT. The chain is built from TRBV6-5 and TRBJ2-2; 8 bases align to TRBD2. Germline V gene lookup returns CDR1 MNHEY and CDR2 SVGAGI. The CDR3 spans 13 residues. The junction had 4 bases not matched to a gene; V was cut back by 6 bases and J by 7 bases.

DNA of the CDR3: TGCGCCAGCAGCCATCGTGAGGGTGGCGGGGGGTACACAGATACGCAGTATTTT. Its protein is CASSHREGGGGYTDTQYF. This chain connects TRBV5-1 to TRBJ2-3; 8 bases map to TRBD2. This CDR3 comprises 18 residues. Germline CDR1 SGHRS, CDR2 YFSETQ. The V gene end was trimmed by 4 bases and the J gene end by 2 bases; junction bases not matched to a gene: 15.